Sequencing of this T cell receptor beta chain was carried out in a study of early T cells in non-severe SARS-CoV-2 infection. Study background: Bulk RNA taken from unsorted whole blood was sequenced, leaving chains unpaired.

Separate cDNA molecules each had unique molecular identifiers attached to them. TCRdb ran MiXCR on the 5' RACE reads and lists one entry per CDR3 protein. The sample records roughly 27,000 distinct CDR3 sequences, roughly 5% being singletons. Per the germline V gene, CDR1 is SGHAT and CDR2 is FQNNGV. Trimming removed 4 bases from V and 2 bases from J, with 9 bases in between. The CDR3 has 13 residues. In this sample, this clonotype turned up many times. This TCR came from an adult who was a healthcare worker with PCR-confirmed SARS-CoV-2 infection or an uninfected control (not recorded which). The specimen was whole blood. The genes are TRBV11-2 and TRBJ2-7; D is perhaps TRBD1 or TRBD2 (5 bases each). This chain's CDR3 is CASSYRGPYEQYF. For the CDR3, the DNA is TGTGCCAGCAGCTACCGGGGCCCCTACGAGCAGTACTTC.